This is a list of T cell receptor beta chains from one sample in a study of blood T cell repertoires in COVID-19. Some clones are missing from TCRdb's copy, which holds only in-frame ones; the method was immunoSEQ multiplex PCR. The sample has 110,000 to 150,000 clones; about 89% are singletons. The source material was PBMCs or T cells enriched from blood (not recorded which). The receptors were gathered from a man in his 60s who had recovered from COVID-19. Both conserved end residues are part of each CDR3. D genes are given only for firm matches. Size is omitted from some rows. Given values are once, few, many or a class for expanded clones.

j_gene: TRBJ2-1
v_gene: TRBV3-1/TRBV3-2
d_gene: NA
abundance: NA
CDR3nt: TGTGCCAGCAGCCAAACCCGGGGTCTAAAGTTCTTC
CDR3aa: CASSQTRGLKFF

j_gene: TRBJ1-2
v_gene: TRBV30
d_gene: NA
abundance: NA
CDR3nt: TGTGCCTGGAGTGCCGGTGACAGGCCTAACTATGGCTACACCTTC
CDR3aa: CAWSAGDRPNYGYTF

j_gene: TRBJ2-1
v_gene: TRBV6-5
d_gene: NA
abundance: NA
CDR3nt: TGTGCCAGCAGCTCAGACAGCTACAATGAGCAGTTCTTC
CDR3aa: CASSSDSYNEQFF

j_gene: TRBJ2-7
v_gene: TRBV9
d_gene: TRBD2
abundance: once
CDR3nt: TGTGCCAGCAGCGTGACTAGCGGGAGGGGGGAGCAGTACTTC
CDR3aa: CASSVTSGRGEQYF

j_gene: TRBJ2-7
v_gene: TRBV19
d_gene: TRBD2
abundance: NA
CDR3nt: TGTGCCAGTAGTATGTATCGCGGGAGCACCTACGAGCAGTACTTC
CDR3aa: CASSMYRGSTYEQYF

j_gene: TRBJ1-5
v_gene: TRBV2
d_gene: NA
abundance: once
CDR3nt: TGTGCCAGCAGTGATCTCCGTCAGCCCCAGCATTTT
CDR3aa: CASSDLRQPQHF

j_gene: TRBJ1-1
v_gene: TRBV9
d_gene: NA
abundance: once
CDR3nt: TGTGCCAGCAGCACCCGACAGTACACTGAAGCTTTCTTT
CDR3aa: CASSTRQYTEAFF

j_gene: TRBJ1-3
v_gene: TRBV19
d_gene: NA
abundance: few
CDR3nt: TGTGCCAGTAGCGCGACGGCGGGACACACCATATATTTT
CDR3aa: CASSATAGHTIYF

j_gene: TRBJ2-7
v_gene: TRBV24-1
d_gene: TRBD1
abundance: NA
CDR3nt: TGTGCCACCAGTGATTCAAGACAGGGTGGGGAGCAGTACTTC
CDR3aa: CATSDSRQGGEQYF

j_gene: TRBJ2-5
v_gene: TRBV7-9
d_gene: NA
abundance: NA
CDR3nt: TGTGCCAGCAGCCCTACAGGGCCGGAGACCCAGTACTTC
CDR3aa: CASSPTGPETQYF

j_gene: TRBJ2-1
v_gene: TRBV19
d_gene: NA
abundance: once
CDR3nt: TGTGCCAGTACCAAGTTCGGAGCAGCCTACAATGAGCAGTTCTTC
CDR3aa: CASTKFGAAYNEQFF

j_gene: TRBJ1-2
v_gene: TRBV7-8
d_gene: NA
abundance: few
CDR3nt: TGTGCCAGCAGTCAGGCGGGGGGATACTATGGCTACACCTTC
CDR3aa: CASSQAGGYYGYTF

j_gene: TRBJ2-7
v_gene: TRBV28
d_gene: TRBD2
abundance: NA
CDR3nt: TGTGCCATTGAGCGGGACGGTCCGCACTACGAGCAGTACTTC
CDR3aa: CAIERDGPHYEQYF

j_gene: TRBJ1-6
v_gene: TRBV6-5
d_gene: NA
abundance: few
CDR3nt: TGTGCCAGCAGAATAATGCAGGGTGAGAATTCACCCCTCCACTTT
CDR3aa: CASRIMQGENSPLHF

j_gene: TRBJ2-7
v_gene: TRBV6-5
d_gene: TRBD2
abundance: NA
CDR3nt: TGTGCCAGCAGGACCGGGACTAGCTTCTACGAGCAGTACTTC
CDR3aa: CASRTGTSFYEQYF

j_gene: TRBJ1-5
v_gene: TRBV5-8
d_gene: TRBD1
abundance: few
CDR3nt: TGTGCCAGCAGCGGGGGACAGACTCAGCCCCAGCATTTT
CDR3aa: CASSGGQTQPQHF

j_gene: TRBJ2-7
v_gene: TRBV18
d_gene: TRBD1
abundance: NA
CDR3nt: TGTGCCAGCTCACCGGGACAGAGACCCTACGAGCAGTACTTC
CDR3aa: CASSPGQRPYEQYF

j_gene: TRBJ2-7
v_gene: TRBV12-3/TRBV12-4
d_gene: TRBD1
abundance: NA
CDR3nt: TGTGCCAGCAGAGCAACAGGGGGTCGAGAGCAGTACTTC
CDR3aa: CASRATGGREQYF